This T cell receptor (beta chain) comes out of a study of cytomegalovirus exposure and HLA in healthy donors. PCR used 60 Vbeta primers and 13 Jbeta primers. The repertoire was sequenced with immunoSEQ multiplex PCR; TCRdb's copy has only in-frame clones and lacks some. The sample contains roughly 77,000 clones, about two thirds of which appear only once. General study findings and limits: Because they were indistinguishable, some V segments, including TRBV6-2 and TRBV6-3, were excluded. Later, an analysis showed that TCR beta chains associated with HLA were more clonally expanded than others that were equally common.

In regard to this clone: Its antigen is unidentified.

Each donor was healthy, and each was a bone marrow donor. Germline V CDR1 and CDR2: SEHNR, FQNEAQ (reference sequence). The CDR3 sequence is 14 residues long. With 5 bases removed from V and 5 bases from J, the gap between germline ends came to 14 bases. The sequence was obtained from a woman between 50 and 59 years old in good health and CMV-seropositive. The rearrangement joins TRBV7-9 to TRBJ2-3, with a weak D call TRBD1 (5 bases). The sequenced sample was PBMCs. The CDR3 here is CASSPLGAQDTQYF. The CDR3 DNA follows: TGTGCCAGCAGCCCCCTAGGGGCGCAAGATACGCAGTATTTT.